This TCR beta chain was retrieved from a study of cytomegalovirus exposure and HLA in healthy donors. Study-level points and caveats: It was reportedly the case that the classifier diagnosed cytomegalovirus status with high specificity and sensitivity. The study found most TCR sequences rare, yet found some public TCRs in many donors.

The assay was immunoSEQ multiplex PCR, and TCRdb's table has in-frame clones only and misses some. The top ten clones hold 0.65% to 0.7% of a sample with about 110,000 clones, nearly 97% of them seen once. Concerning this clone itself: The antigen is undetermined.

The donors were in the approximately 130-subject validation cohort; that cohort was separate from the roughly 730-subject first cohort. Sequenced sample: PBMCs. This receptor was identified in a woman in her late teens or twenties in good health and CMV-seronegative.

The CDR3 nucleotides read TGCGCCAGCAGCCTAAGAGGCGGGGGGTACTACGAGCAGTACTTC. Translation gives CASSLRGGGYYEQYF. The rearrangement uses TRBV4-1 and TRBJ2-7; 8 bases line up with TRBD2. The CDR3 sequence is 15 residues long. Germline CDR1 MGHRA, CDR2 YSYEKL. V lost 4 bases to trimming and J lost 3 bases; unmatched junction nucleotides: 8.